This TCR beta chain originates from a study of blood T cell repertoires in COVID-19. Study-wide background: Some COVID-19 samples were acute and others convalescent; all came from the United States, Italy and Spain. The analysed material was cDNA or gDNA that came from T cells, B-cell-depleted T cells, or PBMCs.

Donors in Cohort 3 counted as recovered after two negative PCRs, clearance, or symptom resolution. Germline CDR1 GTSNPN, CDR2 SVGIG (reference sequence). CDR3 length: 15 amino acids. The V and J ends lost 3 bases and 5 bases respectively, with 19 bases between them. Original processing methods: Estimated nucleated cell counts came from reference gene primer amplification. Only in-frame clones appear in the TCRdb table, and some are missing; sequencing was by immunoSEQ multiplex PCR. The D gene and trimming were derived from the DNA, and the V and J assignments and clone size from that table. The table lists hundreds of thousands of clones, approximately 85% of them singletons.

Specimen: PBMCs or T cells enriched from blood (not recorded which). V usage is TRBV30 and J usage is TRBJ1-1; a weak D match, TRBD1 (6 bases). This TCR came from a man between 25 and 39 years old who had recovered from COVID-19. The CDR3 spells CAWRTQGVAGTEAFF. CDR3 DNA: TGTGCCTGGAGAACACAGGGTGTGGCCGGGACTGAAGCTTTCTTT.